This T cell receptor beta chain originates from a study of blood T cell repertoires in COVID-19. Overall study context: Sources were T cells, B-cell-depleted T cells, or PBMCs; the material itself was cDNA or gDNA.

Original processing notes: By means of reference gene primer amplification, nucleated cell counts were estimated. Data came from immunoSEQ multiplex PCR; TCRdb stores just in-frame clones and leaves some out. Clone size and V and J calls were adopted from that table, with D and trimming inferred from the DNA. The sample has about 300,000 clones, 70% to 85% seen once; the top ten hold around 1.6%. V was pared by 4 bases and J by 3 bases, with 14 bases between. CDR1 and CDR2 (germline): LGHNA, YNFKEQ. The CDR3 extends over 15 amino acids. This clone was seen ten or more times. The source material was peripheral blood. The J gene is TRBJ2-3, the V gene TRBV4-2; tentative D call: TRBD2 (6 bases). The receptor's source is a human donor with COVID-19, enrolled during active disease. The donor label of this sample is uncertain. The CDR3 nucleotides read TGTGCCAGCAGCCCACAGGTAGCGGTGACAGATACGCAGTATTTT. The encoded protein is CASSPQVAVTDTQYF.